Listed below are T cell receptor beta chains from one sample, sequenced in a study of CXCR3-negative and CXCR3-positive naive CD8 T cells. With the 5' RACE reads reprocessed, TCRdb shows one record per CDR3 protein and no DNA. In total, the table holds about 28,000 distinct CDR3 sequences. The sequencing sample was made of memory CD8+ T cells from blood. The receptor set was obtained from a human donor in good health. Some clones in this sample may be carry-over from other donors' samples. Both conserved end residues are part of each CDR3.

j_call,v_call,cdr3_aa
TRBJ2-5,TRBV7-3,CASSLGTGQETQYF
TRBJ2-5,TRBV20-1,CSAPLEGLGPWETQYF
TRBJ1-3,TRBV7-6,CASSLDPQGAPGNTIYF
TRBJ2-1,TRBV7-9,CASNPWGENEQFF
TRBJ1-1,TRBV6-2/TRBV6-3,CASSYDGLREETEAFF
TRBJ2-1,TRBV14,CASSQDWGSRGEQFF
TRBJ2-5,TRBV5-1,CASSPGWETQYF
TRBJ2-1,TRBV7-9,CASSLGSGSIDNEQFF
TRBJ2-5,TRBV6-2/TRBV6-3,CASSYSLAAYQETQYF
TRBJ2-2,TRBV15,CATSIYSGELFF
TRBJ2-7,TRBV27,CASSYDSSYEQYF
TRBJ2-1,TRBV7-8,CASSLVLYNEQFF
TRBJ2-7,TRBV4-3,CASSQEIGGNSYEQYF
TRBJ2-5,TRBV7-9,CASSLGPSGQETQYF
TRBJ2-7,TRBV20-1,CSARPYATSGNSYEQYF
TRBJ2-1,TRBV7-6,CASSSSGLDGNEQFF